The rows below give T cell receptor beta chains drawn from one sample of a study of STAT5B mutations in CD4+ large granular lymphocyte leukemia. Profiled with immunoSEQ multiplex PCR; TCRdb holds only in-frame clones, not every one. In the table there are roughly 26,000 clones, 81% of which are singletons. Sequenced: CD4+ T cells from blood buffy coats. The receptors come from a human donor in good health. CDR3s include the opening cysteine and the closing phenylalanine or tryptophan. D genes are given only for firm matches. Rows may omit the clone size; those that give it use once, few, many or a size class.

J gene,CDR3 length,V gene,D gene,clone size,CDR3 DNA,CDR3 protein
TRBJ2-3,17,TRBV5-4,TRBD2,-,TGTGCCAGCAGCTGGGGACTAGCGGGGGGGCGTGCAGATACGCAGTATTTT,CASSWGLAGGRADTQYF
TRBJ1-1,13,TRBV29-1,-,-,TGCAGCGTCCAGGAGGAAATGAACACTGAAGCTTTCTTT,CSVQEEMNTEAFF
TRBJ1-5,15,TRBV27,TRBD1,few,TGTGCCAGCAGTCTGGGACAGGGAAGCAATCAGCCCCAGCATTTT,CASSLGQGSNQPQHF
TRBJ2-5,14,TRBV23-1,-,-,TGCGCCAGCAGCCACGGGGATGACCAAGAGACCCAGTACTTC,CASSHGDDQETQYF
TRBJ1-2,14,TRBV2,TRBD1,few,TGTGCCAGCAGTGATGCCAGGGGGCTTCATGGCTACACCTTC,CASSDARGLHGYTF
TRBJ2-3,16,TRBV11-2,-,-,TGTGCCAGCAGACGAAAGGACTGGACTAGCACAGATACGCAGTATTTT,CASRRKDWTSTDTQYF
TRBJ2-7,14,TRBV27,-,-,TGTGCCAGCGGAAAACAGGGCTATGTCTACGAGCAGTACTTC,CASGKQGYVYEQYF
TRBJ2-7,14,TRBV6-5,TRBD2,once,TGTGCCATCAGTGGTTCCAGCGGGAGGGACGAGCAGTACTTC,CAISGSSGRDEQYF
TRBJ1-2,13,TRBV7-8,TRBD1,-,TGTGCCAGCAGCTTAGCAGGGGGCGGGGGCTACACCTTC,CASSLAGGGGYTF
TRBJ1-3,15,TRBV5-1,-,-,TGCGCCAGCAGAATCCACCCGGAGTCTGGAAACACCATATATTTT,CASRIHPESGNTIYF
TRBJ1-5,16,TRBV19,TRBD1,-,TGTGCCAGTTCACCGGAGGGGGCGCGAAGCAATCAGCCCCAGCATTTT,CASSPEGARSNQPQHF
TRBJ2-7,14,TRBV6-1,TRBD1,-,TGTGCCAGCAGTTGGGACAGGGGGACTTACGAGCAGTACTTC,CASSWDRGTYEQYF